This TCR beta chain was sequenced in a study of blood T cell repertoires in COVID-19 (dated by TCRdb to the early 2020s). Looking at the study overall: Samples covering the acute and convalescent phases of COVID-19 were provided by collaborators in the United States, Italy and Spain. The repertoires were made available in a free public database intended to serve as a resource for research on the immune response to SARS-CoV-2. Subjects who had been exposed to COVID-19, were actively infected with it, or had recovered from it provided the deeply sampled blood TCRbeta repertoires that made up the dataset. The prospective study material was composed of cDNA or gDNA derived from T cells, B-cell-depleted T cells, or PBMCs. The samples were drawn from the first 160 participants of the ongoing ImmuneRACE study and from 1,200 or so subjects provided by 6 global collaborators. The sample metadata nearly always contained a de-identified subject ID, COVID-19 status, age in years and sex. HLA class I and class II types, where available, came from metadata supplied by the sample provider rather than from assay-based typing.

V is cut back by 4 bases and J by 4 bases, with 10 bases in the junction unmatched. The CDR3 starts with the cysteine, ends with the phenylalanine, and has 16 residues. CDR3 DNA is the only sequence kept; it has 48 bases, read in frame from the first base. CDR1 and CDR2 are drawn from the germline V gene: SGHAT, FQNNGV. A note on this clone: It has no known antigen specificity. No qualities accompany the bases; no much larger clone lies one base away.

One collaborating source in Seattle enrolled patients during active infection and followed them longitudinally through the course of disease. Whole blood was collected in K2EDTA tubes by collaborating institutions according to the institutions' own protocols. Collaborator samples were shipped for TCRbeta analysis as frozen whole blood, isolated PBMCs, or DNA extracted from either sample type. TCRbeta CDR3 regions were amplified from genomic DNA by means of the immunoSEQ Assay, a bias-controlled multiplex PCR. The study's own analysis went as follows. The number of nucleated cells in each sample was estimated by amplification of reference gene primers within the assay. To quantify the absolute abundance of each unique TCRbeta CDR3 rearrangement, sequence reads were collapsed and filtered. For each sample, productive Simpson clonality was calculated as the square root of Simpson's diversity index across productive rearrangements. What TCRdb holds here is the immuneACCESS table cut down to in-frame rearrangements. Part of the clones is not present; checked against another copy, under half of the missing clones reflect an unresolved V gene, and the others are unexplained. Clone size and V and J calls were adopted from that table, with D and trimming inferred from the DNA. The sample records some 160,000 clones, approximately 80% of which are singletons. The top ten clonotypes cover about 8.1% of the sample.

What the research found in general, with its limitations: The quantity of clinical and demographic metadata differed by source and by participant and was supplied without curation.

What was sequenced was peripheral blood. This TCR was sampled from a woman of 80 years or more with COVID-19, enrolled during active disease. Recombination linked TRBV11-2 to TRBJ1-2; 9 of the junction bases match TRBD1. The sequence in DNA is TGTGCCAGCAGCTACTCAACAGGGGGCTGGGGCTATGGCTACACCTTC. Its coded protein is CASSYSTGGWGYGYTF.